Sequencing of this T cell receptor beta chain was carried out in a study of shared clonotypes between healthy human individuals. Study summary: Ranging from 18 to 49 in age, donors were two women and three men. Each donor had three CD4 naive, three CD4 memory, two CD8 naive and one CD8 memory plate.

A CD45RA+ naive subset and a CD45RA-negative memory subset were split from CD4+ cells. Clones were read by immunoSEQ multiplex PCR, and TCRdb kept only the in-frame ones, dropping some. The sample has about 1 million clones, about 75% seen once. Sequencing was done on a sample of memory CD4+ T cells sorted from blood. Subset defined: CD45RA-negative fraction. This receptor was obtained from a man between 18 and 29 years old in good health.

The CDR3 loop reads CASSPRTAYGYTF. In nucleotides, the CDR3 is TGTGCCAGCAGCCCTCGGACAGCCTATGGCTACACCTTC. The rearrangement joins TRBV7-9 to TRBJ1-2, with D maybe TRBD1 (6 bases). Looked up from germline, CDR1 is SEHNR and CDR2 is FQNEAQ (reference sequence). Trimming took 5 bases from V and 4 from J, leaving 11 bases between them. The CDR3 spans 13 residues.